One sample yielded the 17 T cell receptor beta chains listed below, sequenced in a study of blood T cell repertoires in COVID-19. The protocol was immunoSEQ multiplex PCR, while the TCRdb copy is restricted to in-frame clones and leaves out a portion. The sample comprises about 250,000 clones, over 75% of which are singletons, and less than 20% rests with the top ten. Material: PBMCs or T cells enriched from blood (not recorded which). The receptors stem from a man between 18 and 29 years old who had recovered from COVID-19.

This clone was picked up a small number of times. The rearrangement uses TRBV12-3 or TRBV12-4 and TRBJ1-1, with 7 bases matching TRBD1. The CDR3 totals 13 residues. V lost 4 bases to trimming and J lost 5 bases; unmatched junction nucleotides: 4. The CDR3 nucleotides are TGTGCCAGCAGTTACAGGGGTGGAACTGAAGCTTTCTTT. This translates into CASSYRGGTEAFF.

The DNA of the CDR3 is TGTGCCACCAGCAGAGCCCGACAGAATCAGCCCCAGCATTTT. Translating it yields CATSRARQNQPQHF. V usage is TRBV15 and J usage is TRBJ1-5, with D perhaps TRBD1 (5 bases). Germline V lookup: CDR1 LNHNV, CDR2 YYDKDF (reference sequence). With 1 base removed from V and 4 bases from J, the gap between germline ends came to 8 bases. The CDR3 runs to 14 residues.

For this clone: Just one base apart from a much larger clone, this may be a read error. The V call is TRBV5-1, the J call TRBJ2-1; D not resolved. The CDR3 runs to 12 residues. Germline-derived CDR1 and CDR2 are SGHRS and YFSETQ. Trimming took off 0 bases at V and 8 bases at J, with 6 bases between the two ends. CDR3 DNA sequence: TGCGCCAGCAGCTTGGTGGCAGATGAGCAGTTCTTC. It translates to CASSLVADEQFF.

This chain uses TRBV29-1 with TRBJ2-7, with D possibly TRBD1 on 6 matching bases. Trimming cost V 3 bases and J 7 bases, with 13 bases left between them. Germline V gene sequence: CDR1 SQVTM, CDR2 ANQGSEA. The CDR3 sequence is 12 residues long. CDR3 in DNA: TGCAGCGTTGACACAGGGTTGAGGGAGCAGTACTTC. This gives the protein CSVDTGLREQYF.

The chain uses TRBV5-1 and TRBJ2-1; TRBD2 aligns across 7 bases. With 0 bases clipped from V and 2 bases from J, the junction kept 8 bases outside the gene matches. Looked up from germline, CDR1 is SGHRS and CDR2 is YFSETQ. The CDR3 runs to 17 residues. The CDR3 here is CASSLALVAGPYNEQFF. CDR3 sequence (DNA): TGCGCCAGCAGCTTGGCCTTGGTAGCGGGCCCCTACAATGAGCAGTTCTTC. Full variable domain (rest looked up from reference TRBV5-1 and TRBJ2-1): KAGVTQTPRYLIKTRGQQVTLSCSPISGHRSVSWYQQTPGQGLQFLFEYFSETQRNKGNFPGRFSGRQFSNSRSEMNVSTLELGDSALYLCASSLALVAGPYNEQFFGPGTRLTVL.

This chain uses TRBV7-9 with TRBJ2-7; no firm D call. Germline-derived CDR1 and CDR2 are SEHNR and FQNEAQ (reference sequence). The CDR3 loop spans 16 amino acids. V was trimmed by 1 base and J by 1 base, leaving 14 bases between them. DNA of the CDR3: TGTGCCAGCAGCTTAGTTTCAGGCCCGAATTCCTACGAGCAGTACTTC. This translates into CASSLVSGPNSYEQYF.

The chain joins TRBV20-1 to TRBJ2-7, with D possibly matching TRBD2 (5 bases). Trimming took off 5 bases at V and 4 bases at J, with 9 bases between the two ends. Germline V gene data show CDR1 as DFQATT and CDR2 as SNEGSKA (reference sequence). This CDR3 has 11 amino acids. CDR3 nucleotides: TGCAGTGCTCGGGATCAATACGAGCAGTACTTC. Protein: CSARDQYEQYF.

The CDR3 spells CASSQDRLAGTQETQYF. CDR3 in DNA: TGTGCCAGCAGCCAAGATCGGCTAGCGGGGACCCAAGAGACCCAGTACTTC. The rearrangement uses TRBV14 and TRBJ2-5; TRBD2 agrees at 9 bases. Germline values: CDR1 SGHDN, CDR2 FVKESK. The trim removed 0 bases at V and 1 base at J, leaving 6 bases unmatched. This CDR3 comprises 17 residues.

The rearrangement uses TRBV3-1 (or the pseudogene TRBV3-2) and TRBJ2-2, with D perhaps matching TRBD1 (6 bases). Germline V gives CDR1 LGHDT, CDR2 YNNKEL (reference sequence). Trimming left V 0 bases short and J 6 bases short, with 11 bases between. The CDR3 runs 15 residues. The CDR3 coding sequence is TGTGCCAGCAGCCAAGATGGCCAGGGGTCCGGGGAGCTGTTTTTT. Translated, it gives CASSQDGQGSGELFF.

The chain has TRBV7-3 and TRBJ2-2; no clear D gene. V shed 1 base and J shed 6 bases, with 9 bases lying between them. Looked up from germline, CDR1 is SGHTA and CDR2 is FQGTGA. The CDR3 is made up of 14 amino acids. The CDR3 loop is CASSLNHFSGELFF. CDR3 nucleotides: TGTGCCAGCAGCTTAAATCATTTTTCCGGGGAGCTGTTTTTT.

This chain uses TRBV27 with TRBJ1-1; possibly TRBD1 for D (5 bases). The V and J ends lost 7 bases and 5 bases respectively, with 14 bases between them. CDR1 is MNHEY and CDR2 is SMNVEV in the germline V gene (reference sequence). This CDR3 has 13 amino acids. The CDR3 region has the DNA TGTGCCAGCAAAGGGGTAGTGGAAACTGAAGCTTTCTTT. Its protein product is CASKGVVETEAFF.

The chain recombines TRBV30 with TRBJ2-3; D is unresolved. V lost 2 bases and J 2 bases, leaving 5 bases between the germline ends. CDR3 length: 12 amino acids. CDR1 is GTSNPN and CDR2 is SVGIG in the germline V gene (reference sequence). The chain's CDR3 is CAWSPNTDTQYF. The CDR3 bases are TGTGCCTGGAGTCCAAACACAGATACGCAGTATTTT.

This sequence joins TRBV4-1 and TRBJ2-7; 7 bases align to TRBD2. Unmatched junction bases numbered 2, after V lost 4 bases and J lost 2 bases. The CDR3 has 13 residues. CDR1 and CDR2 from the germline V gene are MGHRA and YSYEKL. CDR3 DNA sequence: TGCGCCAGCAGCCTCAGCGGGACCTACGAGCAGTACTTC. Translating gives CASSLSGTYEQYF.

CDR3 loop: CASSQAGQRQPQHF. Written as DNA, the CDR3 is TGTGCCAGCAGCCAGGCGGGGCAGAGGCAGCCCCAGCATTTT. This sequence joins TRBV3-1 (or the pseudogene TRBV3-2) and TRBJ1-5, with D possibly matching TRBD1 (5 bases). CDR1 and CDR2 from the germline V gene are LGHDT and YNNKEL (reference sequence). Trimming stripped 3 bases from V and 7 bases from J, with 13 bases between. The CDR3 runs 14 residues.

CDR3 amino acids: CASSLVVLAGVPDTQYF. CDR3 DNA: TGTGCCAGCAGCTTAGTTGTGCTAGCGGGAGTGCCAGATACGCAGTATTTT. The chain carries TRBV11-3 and TRBJ2-3; 10 nucleotides line up with TRBD2. The CDR3 spans 17 residues. Germline V gives CDR1 SGHNT, CDR2 YENEEA. Trimming took 1 base from V and 4 from J; bases not matched to a gene: 8.

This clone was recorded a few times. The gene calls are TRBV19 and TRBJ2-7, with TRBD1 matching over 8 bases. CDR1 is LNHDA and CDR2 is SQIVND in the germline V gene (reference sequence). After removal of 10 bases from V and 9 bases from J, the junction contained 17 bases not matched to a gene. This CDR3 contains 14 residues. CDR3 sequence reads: CATETGTGWLGQYF. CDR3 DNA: TGTGCCACCGAAACGGGGACAGGCTGGCTAGGGCAGTACTTC.

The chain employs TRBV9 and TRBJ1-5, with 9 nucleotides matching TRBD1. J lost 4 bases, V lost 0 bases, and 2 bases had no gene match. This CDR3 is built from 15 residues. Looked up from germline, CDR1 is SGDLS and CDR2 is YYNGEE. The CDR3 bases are TGTGCCAGCAGCGTAGCGGGACAGGGAAATCAGCCCCAGCATTTT. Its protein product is CASSVAGQGNQPQHF.